The sequence of this T cell receptor (beta chain) was determined in a study of regulatory T cells in long-lasting Graves disease. The sample's time point: newly diagnosed GD, antithyroid drugs for less than 3 months. The TCR library was prepared using RNA isolated from PBMCs. The patients were drawn from one endocrinology department in Xi'an, China. Study-wide results and caveats: Persistent disease preferred TRBV28, TRBJ1-2 and TRBJ2-5.

Arm-PCR of CDR3 regions and iRepertoire HTBI primers were used to build TCR beta libraries. TCRdb recomputed calls from the multiplex PCR reads with MiXCR, one row per CDR3 protein. The table records approximately 310,000 distinct CDR3 sequences, roughly 18% of them present only once. The CDR3 totals 12 residues. V was pared by 3 bases and J by 6 bases, with 0 bases of the junction left unmatched. Germline assignment: CDR1 SGDLS and CDR2 YYNGEE. This clonotype was counted at least ten times. What it binds is unknown. The clonotype was recovered from a female donor with Graves disease. V is TRBV9 and J is TRBJ2-1; the match to TRBD2 covers 7 bases. Sequences were derived from peripheral blood mononuclear cells (PBMCs), sampled at new diagnosis, from a patient treated with antithyroid drugs. The CDR3 coding sequence is TGTGCCAGCAGCGCGGGGGGCAATGAGCAGTTCTTC. As protein: CASSAGGNEQFF.